This T cell receptor beta chain derives from a study of a mutant IDH1 vaccine in newly diagnosed glioma. V was cut by 4 bases and J by 7 bases, with 20 bases left in between. The germline V gene has CDR1 SGHDT and CDR2 YYEEEE. The CDR3 has 15 amino acids. This clone was seen once. Profiled with immunoSEQ multiplex PCR; TCRdb holds only in-frame clones, not every one. This sample has about 34,000 clones; over 60% occur once, and the top ten carry roughly 9%. Indicated time point: baseline, week 1 (first vaccination visit). The sample's treatment: pre-vaccination baseline after standard-of-care therapy. This TCR was recovered from a man aged 45-65 years with glioma. Some clones in this sample may be carry-over from other donors' samples. The material sequenced was peripheral blood mononuclear cells (PBMCs), taken from a glioma patient treated with radiotherapy, temozolomide or both. The chain recombines TRBV5-6 with TRBJ1-2; no reliable D call. CDR3 coding DNA: TGTGCCAGCAGCCCCTCAGCGGAGCCCCGGCTTGGCTACACCTTC. Translated, it gives CASSPSAEPRLGYTF.